This TCR beta chain appears in the sequencing data of a study of blood T cell repertoires in COVID-19 (dated by TCRdb to 2018 to 2020). Notes on the research overall: The collaborator samples originated in the United States, Italy and Spain and spanned the acute and convalescent phases of COVID-19. Deeply sampled blood TCRbeta repertoires from subjects exposed to, actively infected with, or recovered from COVID-19 were included in the dataset. HLA class I and class II types, where available, came from metadata supplied by the sample provider rather than from assay-based typing. The samples were drawn from two sources: the first 160 participants of the ongoing ImmuneRACE study, and 1,000 to 1,500 subjects contributed by 6 global collaborators. The repertoires were made available in a free public database intended to serve as a resource for research on the immune response to SARS-CoV-2. The prospective study material was composed of cDNA or gDNA derived from T cells, B-cell-depleted T cells, or PBMCs. Sample metadata almost always included a de-identified subject ID, COVID-19 status, age in years and sex. Broader findings and caveats from the paper: Clinical and demographic metadata were provided uncurated, with the amount varying by source and participant.

TCRbeta CDR3 regions were amplified from genomic DNA using the immunoSEQ Assay, a bias-controlled multiplex PCR. The authors' pipeline ran thus. The number of nucleated cells in each sample was estimated from the amplification of reference gene primers within the assay. To quantify the absolute abundance of each unique TCRbeta CDR3 rearrangement, sequence reads were collapsed and filtered. For each sample, productive Simpson clonality was calculated as the square root of Simpson's diversity index across productive rearrangements. Held by TCRdb, this immuneACCESS table contains in-frame sequences only and omits some clones. Under half of the omission traces to an unresolved V gene where checked; the cause of the rest is unknown. That table furnishes V, J and clone size, whereas the DNA furnished D and trimming. For this sample the table gives 190,000 or so clones, of which more than 75% were detected only once. The top ten hold around 3% of the sample.

Ten or more counts support this clone. No cognate antigen has been identified for it. It has no much larger one-base neighbor in the sample; base qualities were not kept. This sample also contains other DNA sequences that code for the same CDR3. Collaborating institutions collected whole blood in K2EDTA tubes following their own protocols. For TCRbeta analysis, collaborators shipped samples in one of three forms: frozen whole blood, isolated PBMCs, or DNA extracted from either of those sample types. From V the trimming removes 3 bases and from J it removes 4 bases, while the gene matches leave 5 bases of the junction unaccounted for. From the cysteine through the phenylalanine, the CDR3 covers 14 amino acids. Only the CDR3 region is kept as DNA, spanning 42 bases read in frame from base 1. Per the germline V gene (reference sequence), GTSNPN is the CDR1 and SVGIG is the CDR2.

Rearrangement joined TRBV30 to TRBJ2-7, and TRBD1 aligns with 11 junction nucleotides. The sequenced sample consisted of peripheral blood. The TCR was taken from a man aged 40-49 years with active or convalescent COVID-19. Here the CDR3 is given as CAWSPGTGGYEQYF. The nucleotide sequence reads TGTGCCTGGAGCCCCGGGACAGGGGGTTACGAGCAGTACTTC.